A selection of T cell receptor beta chains follows, all from one sample in a study of blood T cell repertoires in COVID-19. Using immunoSEQ multiplex PCR, the repertoire was profiled, and TCRdb retains in-frame clones only, with some absent. In the table there are about 220,000 clones, more than 80% of which are singletons. The sample was PBMCs or T cells enriched from blood (not recorded which). The receptors stem from a woman younger than 30 in a cohort exposed to, infected with or recovered from COVID-19 (not recorded which). CDR3s include the opening cysteine and the closing phenylalanine or tryptophan. The order of the fields is D gene, V gene, J gene, clone size, CDR3 DNA, CDR3 protein. D genes are given only for firm matches. Clone sizes are given selectively: once, few, many, or a class where the clone is expanded.

D: TRBD2
V: TRBV4-1
J: TRBJ2-7
size: NA
DNA: TGCGCCAGCAGCCCCCTGGGGGGAGGGGCCGAGCAGTACTTC
CDR3: CASSPLGGGAEQYF

D: NA
V: TRBV4-1
J: TRBJ2-2
size: few
DNA: TGCGCCAGCAGCCCACAGGGGAACACCGGGGAGCTGTTTTTT
CDR3: CASSPQGNTGELFF

D: TRBD2
V: TRBV5-6
J: TRBJ2-3
size: NA
DNA: TGTGCCAGCAGCTTGTCGGGACTAGCGGACGATACGCAGTATTTT
CDR3: CASSLSGLADDTQYF

D: NA
V: TRBV5-6
J: TRBJ1-6
size: NA
DNA: TGTGCCAGCAGCTTGAGTATTAGTCTGGATAATTCACCCCTCCACTTT
CDR3: CASSLSISLDNSPLHF

D: NA
V: TRBV19
J: TRBJ2-6
size: once
DNA: TGTGCCAGTAGTATAGATCAAATTGGTCGGCGACAGACTAGACCTGGGGCCAACGTCCTGACTTTC
CDR3: CASSIDQIGRRQTRPGANVLTF

D: TRBD1
V: TRBV11-3
J: TRBJ1-2
size: NA
DNA: TGTGCCAGCAGCCCACGGGACAGCTATGGCTACACCTTC
CDR3: CASSPRDSYGYTF

D: NA
V: TRBV10-1
J: TRBJ2-2
size: NA
DNA: TGCGCCAGCAGTGAGTCGGTAGAAAACACCGGGGAGCTGTTTTTT
CDR3: CASSESVENTGELFF

D: TRBD1
V: TRBV28
J: TRBJ1-2
size: NA
DNA: TGTGCCAGCAGTCCTCCCACGACAGGGCTACCCTATGGCTACACCTTC
CDR3: CASSPPTTGLPYGYTF

D: TRBD1
V: TRBV9
J: TRBJ2-7
size: NA
DNA: TGTGCCAGCAGCCCTTATCGCAGGGACAGGGTCCACGAGCAGTACTTC
CDR3: CASSPYRRDRVHEQYF

D: TRBD1
V: TRBV2
J: TRBJ2-5
size: NA
DNA: TGTGCCAGCACCGGACAGGGAGAGACCCAGTACTTC
CDR3: CASTGQGETQYF

D: TRBD2
V: TRBV28
J: TRBJ2-1
size: NA
DNA: TGTGCCAGCAACGACCCGGGACTAGGTTACAATGAGCAGTTCTTC
CDR3: CASNDPGLGYNEQFF

D: NA
V: TRBV9
J: TRBJ2-6
size: NA
DNA: TGTGCCAGCAGCGTCAATCCCTATCCAGGCTCTGGGGCCAACGTCCTGACTTTC
CDR3: CASSVNPYPGSGANVLTF

D: TRBD2
V: TRBV5-1
J: TRBJ2-3
size: NA
DNA: TGCGCCAGCAGCTTGGGGACTAGCGGGCGCACAGATACGCAGTATTTT
CDR3: CASSLGTSGRTDTQYF

D: TRBD1
V: TRBV18
J: TRBJ1-3
size: NA
DNA: TGTGCCAGCTCACCACCGACGACAGGGGGAAACACCATATATTTT
CDR3: CASSPPTTGGNTIYF

D: NA
V: TRBV7-2
J: TRBJ1-6
size: NA
DNA: TGTGCCAGCAGCTTATCTCTGGGCAGCCTAACCTATAATTCACCCCTCCACTTT
CDR3: CASSLSLGSLTYNSPLHF

D: NA
V: TRBV5-8
J: TRBJ1-3
size: NA
DNA: TGTGCCAGCAGCTTATTACCAGGGTACTCTGGAAACACCATATATTTT
CDR3: CASSLLPGYSGNTIYF

D: NA
V: TRBV5-6
J: TRBJ1-1
size: NA
DNA: TGTGCCAGCAGCTTGGGTCGAGCGGCCTATACTGAAGCTTTCTTT
CDR3: CASSLGRAAYTEAFF

D: TRBD2
V: TRBV28
J: TRBJ2-1
size: once
DNA: TGTGCCAGCACTCAAGGGCTAGCGGCATACAATGAGCAGTTCTTC
CDR3: CASTQGLAAYNEQFF

D: NA
V: TRBV5-4
J: TRBJ1-2
size: NA
DNA: TGTGCCAGCAGCCCTGTAAGGCGGGAGGTTTTCTATGGCTACACCTTC
CDR3: CASSPVRREVFYGYTF

D: NA
V: TRBV6-5
J: TRBJ1-1
size: NA
DNA: TGTGCCAGCCGCCTAAGGCAGGGGAACACTGAAGCTTTCTTT
CDR3: CASRLRQGNTEAFF

D: NA
V: TRBV2
J: TRBJ2-1
size: NA
DNA: TGTGCCAGCAGTGATTGGCCGCTGTTCTCCTACAATGAGCAGTTCTTC
CDR3: CASSDWPLFSYNEQFF

D: NA
V: TRBV5-1
J: TRBJ1-4
size: NA
DNA: TGCGCCAGCAGCTTGGATGCGGATGAAAAACTGTTTTTT
CDR3: CASSLDADEKLFF

D: TRBD2
V: TRBV30
J: TRBJ2-5
size: NA
DNA: TGTGCCTGGAGACTAGCGGGAGTACGAGAGACCCAGTACTTC
CDR3: CAWRLAGVRETQYF

D: TRBD2
V: TRBV4-1
J: TRBJ2-3
size: NA
DNA: TGCGCCAGCAGCCTCCACGGACTAGCGACAGATACGCAGTATTTT
CDR3: CASSLHGLATDTQYF

D: NA
V: TRBV19
J: TRBJ2-3
size: many
DNA: TGTGCCAGTAGCACGCGGACAGATACGCAGTATTTT
CDR3: CASSTRTDTQYF

D: NA
V: TRBV2
J: TRBJ1-6
size: once
DNA: TGTGCCAGCATTACCGACATGTATAATTCACCCCTCCACTTT
CDR3: CASITDMYNSPLHF

D: TRBD1
V: TRBV7-6
J: TRBJ1-2
size: NA
DNA: TGTGCCAGCAGTGAAGTGGGGACAGGGGCCTCTGTTAGGCATGGCTACACCTTC
CDR3: CASSEVGTGASVRHGYTF

D: NA
V: TRBV6-5
J: TRBJ1-1
size: NA
DNA: TGTGCCAGCAGTTACCAGGGGTCACACACTGAAGCTTTCTTT
CDR3: CASSYQGSHTEAFF

D: NA
V: TRBV4-2
J: TRBJ1-3
size: NA
DNA: TGTGCCAGCAGCCAGTCGGTGGGCCTCAACTCTGGAAACACCATATATTTT
CDR3: CASSQSVGLNSGNTIYF

D: NA
V: TRBV7-9
J: TRBJ2-1
size: NA
DNA: TGTGCCAGCAGCTTCCCTGAGCGGGAGCAGTTCTTC
CDR3: CASSFPEREQFF

D: NA
V: TRBV13
J: TRBJ1-1
size: NA
DNA: TGTGCCAGCAGCTTAGGGGATGCGGTAAACTTGAACACTGAAGCTTTCTTT
CDR3: CASSLGDAVNLNTEAFF

D: NA
V: TRBV9
J: TRBJ2-1
size: NA
DNA: TGTGCCAGCAGCGTAGCTGGGACTGGCTACAATGAGCAGTTCTTC
CDR3: CASSVAGTGYNEQFF

D: NA
V: TRBV9
J: TRBJ2-1
size: NA
DNA: TGTGCCAGCAGCGTAGTCAGCGGTCCCTCCTACAATGAGCAGTTCTTC
CDR3: CASSVVSGPSYNEQFF

D: NA
V: TRBV27
J: TRBJ2-3
size: NA
DNA: TGTGCCAGCAGGGGGGGGCTAGCGGAAACAGATACGCAGTATTTT
CDR3: CASRGGLAETDTQYF

D: TRBD1
V: TRBV19
J: TRBJ1-2
size: NA
DNA: TGTGCCAGTAGTATAGTGTGGGGACAGCTCTATGGCTACACCTTC
CDR3: CASSIVWGQLYGYTF

D: NA
V: TRBV7-2
J: TRBJ1-5
size: NA
DNA: TGTGCCAGCCGCAGGGGATGGAATCAGCCCCAGCATTTT
CDR3: CASRRGWNQPQHF

D: TRBD1
V: TRBV24-1
J: TRBJ1-5
size: NA
DNA: TGTGCCACCAGTGACTCCGGGACAGGGGTGCCTCAGCCCCAGCATTTT
CDR3: CATSDSGTGVPQPQHF

D: TRBD1
V: TRBV19
J: TRBJ1-5
size: NA
DNA: TGTGCCAGTATTCAGGGGACAGGGGAGGGTCAGCCCCAGCATTTT
CDR3: CASIQGTGEGQPQHF

D: NA
V: TRBV28
J: TRBJ1-3
size: once
DNA: TGTGCCAGCAGTTTACGTGGAGGTATTGGAAACACCATATATTTT
CDR3: CASSLRGGIGNTIYF

D: NA
V: TRBV11-2
J: TRBJ2-1
size: NA
DNA: TGTGCCAGCAGCCCACCAGACTGGAGCTCCTACAATGAGCAGTTCTTC
CDR3: CASSPPDWSSYNEQFF

D: NA
V: TRBV5-1
J: TRBJ1-2
size: NA
DNA: TGCGCCAGCAGCTTGGTCCCGGGGGAGGACTATGGCTACACCTTC
CDR3: CASSLVPGEDYGYTF

D: NA
V: TRBV7-2
J: TRBJ1-6
size: NA
DNA: TGTGCCAGCAGCTCCCCCCCTGGAGAAAGGAATTCACCCCTCCACTTT
CDR3: CASSSPPGERNSPLHF

D: NA
V: TRBV5-6
J: TRBJ1-2
size: NA
DNA: TGTGCCAGCAGCTCCGGGGGACTTACTAACTATGGCTACACCTTC
CDR3: CASSSGGLTNYGYTF

D: NA
V: TRBV11-2
J: TRBJ2-7
size: NA
DNA: TGTGCCAGCAGCTCGTCGGGACAAGGGCTCGAGCAGTACTTC
CDR3: CASSSSGQGLEQYF

D: TRBD1
V: TRBV5-1
J: TRBJ1-1
size: NA
DNA: TGCGCCAGCAGCCCGGGACAGCACACTGAAGCTTTCTTT
CDR3: CASSPGQHTEAFF

D: TRBD1
V: TRBV5-1
J: TRBJ1-1
size: once
DNA: TGCGCCAGCAGCTTGGGGACAGGGGCTTCTGAAGCTTTCTTT
CDR3: CASSLGTGASEAFF

D: TRBD2
V: TRBV4-2
J: TRBJ2-1
size: NA
DNA: TGTGCCAGCAGCCAGAATACTTGGGGGACTACGTATGCTGAGCAGTTCTTC
CDR3: CASSQNTWGTTYAEQFF

D: TRBD1
V: TRBV11-2
J: TRBJ1-4
size: NA
DNA: TGTGCCAGCAGCGAGACAGGGGGCTCTACTGAAAAACTGTTTTTT
CDR3: CASSETGGSTEKLFF

D: TRBD2
V: TRBV20-1
J: TRBJ2-5
size: NA
DNA: TGCAGTGCTAGTTCAGGGTGGACTAGCGGGATCATAGGAGAGACCCAGTACTTC
CDR3: CSASSGWTSGIIGETQYF

D: TRBD2
V: TRBV5-1
J: TRBJ2-1
size: NA
DNA: TGCGCCAGCAGCTTTGGGACTAACAACAATGAGCAGTTCTTC
CDR3: CASSFGTNNNEQFF

D: NA
V: TRBV27
J: TRBJ2-6
size: NA
DNA: TGTGCCAGCAAACGACAGAGCTCTGGGGCCAACGTCCTGACTTTC
CDR3: CASKRQSSGANVLTF

D: NA
V: TRBV7-2
J: TRBJ2-7
size: NA
DNA: TGTGCCAGCAGCGGGGATTTGGTAGCGGCCTCAATACTCAACTACGAGCAGTACTTC
CDR3: CASSGDLVAASILNYEQYF

D: NA
V: TRBV5-1
J: TRBJ2-1
size: NA
DNA: TGCGCCAGCAGCCTCCAATCTGGGGGGAGGAATGAGCAGTTCTTC
CDR3: CASSLQSGGRNEQFF

D: TRBD1
V: TRBV9
J: TRBJ1-4
size: NA
DNA: TGTGCCAGCAGCGACCTTGGACAGGGCGGTAGTGAAAAACTGTTTTTT
CDR3: CASSDLGQGGSEKLFF

D: NA
V: TRBV15
J: TRBJ2-3
size: NA
DNA: TGTGCCACCAGCAGATCAGGGTTTGCAGATACGCAGTATTTT
CDR3: CATSRSGFADTQYF